This TCR beta chain was recovered during a study of blood T cell repertoires in COVID-19. Participant age was roughly 18 to 89 years, and participants resided in roughly 25 US areas. Assay: immunoSEQ multiplex PCR; the TCRdb copy retains only in-frame clones and omits some. Here the sample spans hundreds of thousands of clones, more than 70% being singletons. Germline values: CDR1 SEHNR, CDR2 FQNEAQ (reference sequence). CDR3 length: 15 residues. V lost 0 bases and J lost 5, with 11 bases in between. In this sample, this clone turned up once. This chain links TRBV7-9 with TRBJ1-3; a possible D gene is TRBD1 (6 bases). This TCR came from a young woman who had been exposed to COVID-19. Specimen: PBMCs or T cells enriched from blood (not recorded which). CDR3 sequence (DNA): TGTGCCAGCAGCTTAGCGGCAGGGGCGAGAAACACCATATATTTT. Translation: CASSLAAGARNTIYF.